These 2 T cell receptor beta chains came from one sample sequenced in a study of blood T cells in healthy people across ages. Then a second PCR, running about 7 to 11 cycles, was carried out with a sample-barcoded 5' primer and a J-beta primer mix. TCRdb reprocessed the 5' RACE reads with MiXCR, giving one entry per CDR3 protein. The sample shows 700,000 to 900,000 distinct CDR3 sequences, around 25% of them seen only once. Separately, the same data were catalogued under a study of T cells of mothers and their children.

What was sequenced was blood. The source of these receptors is a boy younger than 18 in good health.

The chain combines TRBV27 with TRBJ2-5; tentatively, D is TRBD1 (6 bases). Germline CDR1 and CDR2: MNHEY and SMNVEV (reference sequence). V dropped 6 bases and J dropped 4 bases, with 24 bases sitting between them. The CDR3 length is 17 residues. In DNA, the CDR3 is TGTGCCAGCAGCCCGGGTTTTGGGGGCCCGTTGGTAGAGACCCAGTACTTC. Translation gives CASSPGFGGPLVETQYF.

This chain links TRBV6-2 or TRBV6-3 with TRBJ1-3; 9 bases agree with TRBD1. The trim removed 0 bases at V and 4 bases at J, leaving 4 bases unmatched. The germline gives CDR1 MNHEY, CDR2 SVGEGT. This CDR3 region has 16 residues. The chain's CDR3 is CASSYSIGTGGNTIYF. The DNA for the CDR3 is TGTGCCAGCAGTTACTCGATCGGGACAGGGGGAAACACCATATATTTT.